The T cell receptor beta chain under discussion was sequenced for a study of blood T cells in healthy people across ages. From germline, CDR1 is DFQATT and CDR2 SNEGSKA (reference sequence). The CDR3 has 15 amino acids. This clonotype was counted once. It was with a sample-barcoded 5' primer and a J-beta primer mix that a second PCR of roughly 6 to 11 cycles was run. MiXCR, applied by TCRdb to the 5' RACE reads, yields one record per CDR3 protein. This sample has about 1.4 million distinct CDR3 sequences, with around 59% found just once. The chain is built from TRBV20-1 and TRBJ2-5; D unresolved. The assigned J gene may be wrong: the sequence end matches TRBJ2-7 better. The sample taken for sequencing was blood. This sequence was found in a man between 18 and 35 years old in good health. In DNA form, the CDR3 reads TGCAGTGCTAGAGATCGTGGGGTCTTAGGCTACGAGCAGTACTTC. Its protein product is CSARDRGVLGYEQYF.